This entry lists 6 T cell receptor beta chains sequenced from one sample in a study of OX40 agonist ivuxolimab in advanced cancers. Some clones are missing from TCRdb's copy, which holds only in-frame ones; the method was immunoSEQ multiplex PCR. The table lists roughly 36,000 clones, roughly 68% of them singletons. The material was CD4+ or CD8+ T cells sorted from blood, obtained in a trial of the OX40 agonist ivuxolimab. The receptors were sampled from an adult with an advanced solid tumor such as melanoma, head and neck, liver or kidney cancer.

This clone showed up just once. The chain couples TRBV2 to TRBJ2-3; TRBD1 matches at 9 bases. J lost 4 bases, V lost 4 bases, and 6 bases had no gene match. This CDR3 comprises 15 residues. Looked up from germline, CDR1 is SNHLY and CDR2 is FYNNEI. CDR3: CASSVDRGSADTQYF. The CDR3 bases are TGTGCCAGCAGTGTTGACAGGGGGAGTGCAGATACGCAGTATTTT.

The chain has TRBV7-3 and TRBJ1-3, with D tentatively TRBD1 (6 bases). Germline CDR1 is SGHTA and CDR2 is FQGTGA. The V and J ends lost 2 bases and 4 bases respectively, with 9 bases between them. The CDR3 sequence is 14 residues long. For the CDR3, the DNA is TGTGCCAGCAGCTTAGGGGGGCCAGGAAACACCATATATTTT. This codes for CASSLGGPGNTIYF.

This clone was counted between two and nine times. This chain links TRBV19 with TRBJ2-5; D might be TRBD2 (5 bases). The germline gives CDR1 LNHDA, CDR2 SQIVND (reference sequence). V was shortened by 7 bases and J by 4 bases, with 19 bases between the two germline ends. This CDR3 has 15 residues. The CDR3 sequence is CASTISVGVSETQYF. Here the CDR3 DNA reads TGTGCCAGTACTATTAGCGTAGGCGTCTCAGAGACCCAGTACTTC.

In this sample, this clone turned up a few times. The rearrangement joins TRBV6-5 to TRBJ2-2; D is tentatively TRBD1 or TRBD2 (6 bases each). The CDR3 loop spans 13 amino acids. With 11 bases removed from V and 6 bases from J, the gap between germline ends came to 16 bases. CDR1 is MNHEY, CDR2 SVGAGI, per germline. DNA for the CDR3: TGTGCCGGGAGGTACAGGGAAGCCGGGGAGCTGTTTTTT. Its translation is CAGRYREAGELFF.

This chain uses TRBV6-5 with TRBJ1-3; unclear D gene. With 6 bases removed from V and 0 bases from J, the gap between germline ends came to 12 bases. This CDR3 has 15 residues. CDR1 is MNHEY, CDR2 SVGAGI, per germline. The CDR3 sequence is CASSVTYNSGNTIYF. DNA for the CDR3: TGTGCCAGCAGCGTGACTTATAACTCTGGAAACACCATATATTTT.

The chain carries TRBV2 and TRBJ2-5, with unresolved D. CDR3 size: 14 residues. Trimming shortened V by 8 bases and J by 1 base, and 14 bases separated the two germline ends. Germline CDR1 reads SNHLY; CDR2 reads FYNNEI. The CDR3 region has the DNA TGTGCCAGCGGTACCGCCTGGGCCCAAGAGACCCAGTACTTC. It encodes CASGTAWAQETQYF.